This T cell receptor (beta chain) was retrieved from a study of cytomegalovirus exposure and HLA in healthy donors. Use of 60 Vbeta and 13 Jbeta primers characterized the PCR. Assay: immunoSEQ multiplex PCR; the TCRdb copy retains only in-frame clones and omits some. The table includes 150,000 to 200,000 clones, roughly 85% detected once. This CDR3 comprises 14 residues. The germline V gene encodes CDR1 MNHNY and CDR2 SVGAGI (reference sequence). Trimming shortened V by 5 bases and J by 8 bases, and 18 bases separated the two germline ends. The donors were healthy bone marrow donors. Points from the study as a whole: On later analysis, the bulk of CMV-associated TCR beta chains appeared to be HLA-restricted. More clonal expansion characterized HLA-associated TCR beta chains than equally common others in a later analysis. Researchers catalogued 150 or so TCR beta chains as cytomegalovirus-associated.

To note about this clone: What it recognizes is unknown.

The source is a woman aged 50 to 65 in good health and CMV-seronegative. Sequencing was performed on PBMCs. The chain uses TRBV6-6 and TRBJ1-1, with D possibly being TRBD1 (5 bases). CDR3 in DNA: TGTGCCAGCAGTGACGGGGGAGGGGTATTGGAAGCTTTCTTT. Encoded protein: CASSDGGGVLEAFF.